Listed below are T cell receptor beta chains from one sample, sequenced in a study of OX40 agonist ivuxolimab in advanced cancers. Assay: immunoSEQ multiplex PCR; the TCRdb copy retains only in-frame clones and omits some. The sample includes 95,000 to 100,000 clones, approximately 80% of them seen just once. This sample comprised CD4+ or CD8+ T cells sorted from blood, obtained in a trial of the OX40 agonist ivuxolimab. Receptor source: an adult with an advanced solid tumor such as melanoma, head and neck, liver or kidney cancer. Each CDR3 is given with its conserved first and last residue. Each record gives: V gene, D gene, CDR3 length, clone size, J gene, CDR3 DNA, CDR3 protein. D genes are given only for firm matches. Rows give clone size only sometimes, using once, few, many, or a class for an expanded clone.

TRBV7-2	TRBD2	17	once	TRBJ2-5	TGTGCCAGCAGCTTAGGGTACACTCGGGGGGGACAAGAGACCCAGTACTTC	CASSLGYTRGGQETQYF
TRBV7-2	TRBD2	15	-	TRBJ2-7	TGTGCCAGCAGCTTAGCGTTTAGCGGGGGTTACGAGCAGTACTTC	CASSLAFSGGYEQYF
TRBV7-2	-	14	-	TRBJ2-7	TGTGCCAGCAGCTTAGGAGCCCAACCCTACGAGCAGTACTTC	CASSLGAQPYEQYF
TRBV27	TRBD1	15	few	TRBJ1-5	TGTGCCAGCAGCTGGACAGGACCCAGCAATCAGCCCCAGCATTTT	CASSWTGPSNQPQHF
TRBV6-5	-	13	-	TRBJ1-6	TGTGCCAGCGGTCGGGACACCAATTCACCCCTCCACTTT	CASGRDTNSPLHF
TRBV5-1	-	13	-	TRBJ1-5	TGCGCCAGCAGCTTGGAAGGATATCAGCCCCAGCATTTT	CASSLEGYQPQHF
TRBV19	TRBD1	16	-	TRBJ1-4	TGTGCCAGTAGTTCAGGGGGAACGGTCACTAATGAAAAACTGTTTTTT	CASSSGGTVTNEKLFF
TRBV18	-	14	-	TRBJ1-2	TGTGCCAGCTCACCACTAAGGGGGAGGTATGGCTACACCTTC	CASSPLRGRYGYTF
TRBV6-1	-	15	many	TRBJ1-2	TGTGCCAGCAGTGAAACCCCAAGAGCTAACTATGGCTACACCTTC	CASSETPRANYGYTF
TRBV7-9	-	16	-	TRBJ1-2	TGTGCCAGCAGCTTAGAACAGGGTGTAAGGAGCTATGGCTACACCTTC	CASSLEQGVRSYGYTF
TRBV6-1	-	13	-	TRBJ2-7	TGTGCCAGCACTAGACAGGTCGCGGACGAGCAGTACTTC	CASTRQVADEQYF
TRBV30	-	13	-	TRBJ1-1	TGTGCCTGGAGTGTAGGGCACGCCCGTGAAGCTTTCTTT	CAWSVGHAREAFF
TRBV30	TRBD2	14	-	TRBJ2-3	TGTGCCTGGAGTCGCGGACTAGCAGCAGATACGCAGTATTTT	CAWSRGLAADTQYF
TRBV29-1	TRBD2	14	-	TRBJ2-5	TGCAGCGCCTTAGGACTAGCGGGGGAAAAGACCCAGTACTTC	CSALGLAGEKTQYF
TRBV6-5	-	11	-	TRBJ2-1	TGTGCCAGCAGTGAGCTGGGTGAGCAGTTCTTC	CASSELGEQFF
TRBV27	-	16	-	TRBJ2-4	TGTGCCAGCGGGTTGATAGGGGGGGCGGCCAAAAACATTCAGTACTTC	CASGLIGGAAKNIQYF
TRBV15	-	13	-	TRBJ2-5	TGTGCCACCAGCAGAGAGGTAGTAGGGACCCAGTACTTC	CATSREVVGTQYF
TRBV5-1	-	16	-	TRBJ2-1	TGCGCCAGCAGCTTGGCCCGGCTGAGCTCCTACAATGAGCAGTTCTTC	CASSLARLSSYNEQFF
TRBV19	-	15	-	TRBJ1-2	TGTGCCAGTAGTATAGATCTGAGGGACTACTATGGCTACACCTTC	CASSIDLRDYYGYTF
TRBV6-5	TRBD1	12	-	TRBJ1-5	TGTGCCAGCAGTTACACGGAGGGACAGCAGCATTTT	CASSYTEGQQHF
TRBV6-1	TRBD1	15	-	TRBJ1-1	TGTGCCAGCAGTGGTGGGGAACAGGGGAAGGCTGAAGCTTTCTTT	CASSGGEQGKAEAFF
TRBV7-3	-	16	-	TRBJ2-1	TGTGCCAGCAGCTTAACCGGGGCAAGCTCCTACAATGAGCAGTTCTTC	CASSLTGASSYNEQFF
TRBV29-1	TRBD1	13	-	TRBJ2-7	TGCAGCGTTTGGGACAGGGGATTCCACGAGCAGTACTTC	CSVWDRGFHEQYF
TRBV7-9	-	15	once	TRBJ1-4	TGTGCCAGCAGCTTAGTCGGGGGTGCGGGTGAAAAACTGTTTTTT	CASSLVGGAGEKLFF
TRBV11-3	-	15	-	TRBJ2-1	TGTGCCAGCAGCTTAGACCTGGCAGCCTACAATGAGCAGTTCTTC	CASSLDLAAYNEQFF
TRBV6-6	-	14	-	TRBJ1-1	TGTGCCAGCAGCACACAGGGTAGGCGGACTGAAGCTTTCTTT	CASSTQGRRTEAFF
TRBV7-2	-	12	-	TRBJ2-3	TGTGCCAGCCGCAGGGATTTAGATACGCAGTATTTT	CASRRDLDTQYF
TRBV4-1	TRBD2	15	-	TRBJ2-7	TGCGCCAGCAGCCAAGTAATCCTAGCGGGTTTAGAGCAGTACTTC	CASSQVILAGLEQYF
TRBV9	-	15	-	TRBJ2-1	TGTGCCAGCAGCGTAGGAAGTCGGCCCTACAATGAGCAGTTCTTC	CASSVGSRPYNEQFF
TRBV5-1	TRBD2	16	-	TRBJ2-2	TGCGCCAGCAGCTATAGCGGGAGAGGGACGACCGGGGAGCTGTTTTTT	CASSYSGRGTTGELFF
TRBV5-4	TRBD1	14	-	TRBJ2-3	TGTGCCAGCAGCCGGGACAGGGGCGCAGATACGCAGTATTTT	CASSRDRGADTQYF
TRBV28	-	14	-	TRBJ1-2	TGTGCCAGCAGTTTGGGGGGGGTAAACTATGGCTACACCTTC	CASSLGGVNYGYTF
TRBV7-3	TRBD1	15	-	TRBJ2-7	TGTGCCAGCAGCTCCCCGGGACAGGGCGTATACGAGCAGTACTTC	CASSSPGQGVYEQYF
TRBV4-2	TRBD1	17	few	TRBJ2-2	TGTGCCAGCAGCCAAGATAGGACAGGCGTTAACACCGGGGAGCTGTTTTTT	CASSQDRTGVNTGELFF
TRBV7-2	-	14	-	TRBJ2-2	TGTGCCAGCAGCTTAGACAGCTTCACCGGGGAGCTGTTTTTT	CASSLDSFTGELFF
TRBV19	-	13	-	TRBJ1-1	TGTGCCAGTAGTATAAGCAGGAACACTGAAGCTTTCTTT	CASSISRNTEAFF
TRBV29-1	TRBD2	13	-	TRBJ2-5	TGCAGCGTTGGAGGACTAGCCGAAGAGACCCAGTACTTC	CSVGGLAEETQYF
TRBV5-6	-	15	-	TRBJ1-3	TGTGCCAGCAGCCCCTCTTTCGGCTCTGGAAACACCATATATTTT	CASSPSFGSGNTIYF
TRBV7-3	TRBD1	13	-	TRBJ1-4	TGTGCCAGCGCGACAGGGAGATGGGAAAAACTGTTTTTT	CASATGRWEKLFF
TRBV28	TRBD1	15	-	TRBJ2-7	TGTGCCAGCAGTTTACCGCGCAGGGGGCAATACGAGCAGTACTTC	CASSLPRRGQYEQYF
TRBV6-6	TRBD2	15	-	TRBJ2-2	TGTGCCAGCAAGCGGGCAGGGAGGGACGCCGGGGAGCTGTTTTTT	CASKRAGRDAGELFF
TRBV7-9	TRBD1	14	once	TRBJ2-2	TGTGCCAGCAGCTTAGCGCAGGGGGACGGGGAGCTGTTTTTT	CASSLAQGDGELFF
TRBV28	-	11	-	TRBJ2-7	TGTGCCAGCAGTTTAGATTTGGGGCAGTACTTC	CASSLDLGQYF
TRBV2	-	17	once	TRBJ1-3	TGTGCCAGCAGCCCTACCCGCCCAGGGTTAGCTGGAAACACCATATATTTT	CASSPTRPGLAGNTIYF
TRBV29-1	-	13	-	TRBJ2-5	TGCAGCGTTGCCAAGGCAGGGGGGGAGACCCAGTACTTC	CSVAKAGGETQYF
TRBV2	-	13	-	TRBJ2-7	TGTGCCAGCACTGGACAGTTCTCCTACGAGCAGTACTTC	CASTGQFSYEQYF
TRBV14	-	15	-	TRBJ1-1	TGTGCCAGCAGCCGATTGGTACAGGTTTCCACTGAAGCTTTCTTT	CASSRLVQVSTEAFF
TRBV18	-	17	few	TRBJ2-1	TGTGCCAGCTCACCCTTAGGTTCCGGGAGTCCCTACAATGAGCAGTTCTTC	CASSPLGSGSPYNEQFF